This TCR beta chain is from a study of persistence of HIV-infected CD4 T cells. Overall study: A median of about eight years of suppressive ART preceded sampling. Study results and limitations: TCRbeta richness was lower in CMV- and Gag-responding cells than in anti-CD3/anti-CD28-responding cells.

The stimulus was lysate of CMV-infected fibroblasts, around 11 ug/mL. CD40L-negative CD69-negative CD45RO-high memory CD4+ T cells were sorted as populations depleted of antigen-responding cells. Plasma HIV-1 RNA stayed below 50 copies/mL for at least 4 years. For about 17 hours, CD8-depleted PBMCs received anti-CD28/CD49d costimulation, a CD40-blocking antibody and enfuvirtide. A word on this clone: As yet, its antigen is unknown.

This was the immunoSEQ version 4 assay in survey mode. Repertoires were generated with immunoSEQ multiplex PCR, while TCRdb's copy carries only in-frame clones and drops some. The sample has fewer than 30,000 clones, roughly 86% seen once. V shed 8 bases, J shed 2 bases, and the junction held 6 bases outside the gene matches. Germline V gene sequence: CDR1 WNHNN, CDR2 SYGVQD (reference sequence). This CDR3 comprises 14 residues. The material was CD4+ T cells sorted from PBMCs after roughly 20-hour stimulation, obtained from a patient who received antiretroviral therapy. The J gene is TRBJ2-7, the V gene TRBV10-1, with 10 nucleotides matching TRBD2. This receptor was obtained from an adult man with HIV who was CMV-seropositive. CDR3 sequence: CASQPSGGPYEQYF. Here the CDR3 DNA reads TGCGCCAGCCAACCTAGCGGGGGACCCTACGAGCAGTACTTC.